This T cell receptor (beta chain) emerged from a study of T-cell memory formation after mild COVID-19. At the level of the study: Clustering of TCRs was largely donor specific. Study results and limitations: Contracting clones from day 15 to 85 showed balanced CD4/CD8; later expanders favored CD4+.

On this clonotype itself: Its antigen remains unidentified.

TCRdb reprocessed the 5' RACE reads with MiXCR, giving one entry per CDR3 protein. Here the sample spans 110,000 to 150,000 distinct CDR3 sequences, 13% to 15% being singletons. This CDR3 region has 13 residues. J was trimmed by 4 bases and V by 3 bases; bases with no gene match: 2. The germline gives CDR1 LNHDA, CDR2 SQIVND (reference sequence). This receptor was taken from an adult woman who had mild COVID-19 (a few samples of this study predate the infection). Cell type and time point are not known. Sequencing was done on a sample of PBMCs or a T cell subset sorted from them (not recorded which). The chain is built from TRBV19 and TRBJ1-1, with 7 bases lining up with TRBD1. DNA of the CDR3: TGTGCCAGTAGTATCCAGGGGGTCACTGAAGCTTTCTTT. It translates to CASSIQGVTEAFF.